This T cell receptor beta chain was recorded in a study of shared clonotypes between healthy human individuals. Deletions cut 7 bases from V and 4 bases from J, with 12 bases between. The CDR3 runs 13 residues. The germline V gene has CDR1 MGHDK and CDR2 SYGVNS. CD45RO negativity and positive selection for CCR7 defined naive CD8 cells, a population that excluded terminally differentiated effector memory CD45RA+ cells. Method: immunoSEQ multiplex PCR; TCRdb's copy keeps in-frame clones and lacks some. The sample lists millions of clones, under 95% occurring once. The receptor comes from a man aged 18 to 29 in good health. Some clones in this sample may be carry-over from other donors' samples. Sequences were obtained from naive CD8+ T cells from PBMCs. This rearrangement joins TRBV25-1 to TRBJ2-3, with D tentatively TRBD1 (5 bases). CDR3 loop: CASTPIGADTQYF. As DNA, the CDR3 is TGTGCCAGCACCCCAATAGGGGCAGATACGCAGTATTTT. The complete variable domain, with remaining parts taken from reference TRBV25-1 and TRBJ2-3, reads EADIYQTPRYLVIGTGKKITLECSQTMGHDKMYWYQQDPGMELHLIHYSYGVNSTEKGDLSSESTVSRIRTEHFPLTLESARPSHTSQYLCASTPIGADTQYFGPGTRLTVL.